The rows below give T cell receptor beta chains drawn from one sample of a study of cytomegalovirus exposure and HLA in healthy donors. The table came from immunoSEQ multiplex PCR; TCRdb's copy has only in-frame clones and leaves some out. The profile shows under 150,000 clones, 70% to 80% of them singletons. The specimen sequenced was PBMCs. The receptors originated from a woman aged 25 to 39 in good health and CMV-seropositive. Both conserved end residues are part of each CDR3. The D gene is left open where the match is weak. Only part of the rows carry a size: once, few, many, or a class if the clone is expanded.

clone_size	v_call	d_call	j_call	cdr3_aa	cdr3_nt
-	TRBV5-4	TRBD2	TRBJ2-7	CASSLASGGALLSEQYF	TGTGCCAGCAGCTTGGCCAGCGGGGGGGCCCTCCTTTCCGAGCAGTACTTC
few	TRBV5-1	TRBD2	TRBJ2-4	CASSIAGAMLAKNIQYF	TGCGCCAGCAGTATAGCGGGAGCGATGCTAGCCAAAAACATTCAGTACTTC
-	TRBV19	TRBD1	TRBJ1-5	CASSRTGINQPQHF	TGTGCCAGTAGTAGGACAGGGATAAATCAGCCCCAGCATTTT
-	TRBV2	-	TRBJ2-7	CASSHPDRTADEQYF	TGTGCCAGCAGTCATCCCGATCGGACAGCTGATGAGCAGTACTTC
-	TRBV5-1	-	TRBJ2-5	CASSLAYFGGQETQYF	TGCGCCAGCAGCTTGGCATACTTTGGGGGGCAAGAGACCCAGTACTTC
-	TRBV4-2	-	TRBJ1-5	CASSQERGNQPQHF	TGTGCCAGCAGCCAAGAGCGGGGAAATCAGCCCCAGCATTTT
-	TRBV5-6	TRBD1	TRBJ1-1	CASSTRTGLTEAFF	TGTGCCAGCAGCACCAGGACAGGACTCACTGAAGCTTTCTTT
-	TRBV29-1	TRBD1	TRBJ1-5	CSVGQGNNQPQHF	TGCAGCGTGGGACAGGGAAACAATCAGCCCCAGCATTTT
-	TRBV7-2	-	TRBJ1-1	CASSLVGGGPTEAFF	TGTGCCAGCAGCTTAGTGGGCGGGGGACCCACTGAAGCTTTCTTT
-	TRBV30	TRBD2	TRBJ2-1	CAWKTSGGGPYNEQFF	TGTGCCTGGAAAACTAGCGGGGGGGGACCCTACAATGAGCAGTTCTTC